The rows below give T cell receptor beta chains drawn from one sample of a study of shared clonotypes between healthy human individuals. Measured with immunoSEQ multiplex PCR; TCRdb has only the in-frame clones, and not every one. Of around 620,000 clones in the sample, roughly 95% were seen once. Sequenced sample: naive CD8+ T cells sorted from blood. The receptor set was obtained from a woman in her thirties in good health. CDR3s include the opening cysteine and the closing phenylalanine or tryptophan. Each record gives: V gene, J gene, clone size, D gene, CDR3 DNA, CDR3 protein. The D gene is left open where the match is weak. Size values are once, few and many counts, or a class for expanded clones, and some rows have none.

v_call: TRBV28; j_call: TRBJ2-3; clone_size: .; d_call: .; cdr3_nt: TGTGCCAGCAGCGGGTTCACAGATACGCAGTATTTT; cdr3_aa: CASSGFTDTQYF
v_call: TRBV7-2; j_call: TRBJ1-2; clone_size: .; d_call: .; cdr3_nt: TGTGCCAGCAGCCCAAGTCAGGGTGACTATGGCTACACCTTC; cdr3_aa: CASSPSQGDYGYTF
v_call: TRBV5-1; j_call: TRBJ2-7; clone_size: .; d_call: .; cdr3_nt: TGCGCCAGCAGCTTGGAGTTCGGCAGGGGTTACGAGCAGTACTTC; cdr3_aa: CASSLEFGRGYEQYF
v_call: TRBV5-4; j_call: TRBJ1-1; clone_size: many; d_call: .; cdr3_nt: TGTGCCAGCAGCTTGGTTGACACTGAAGCTTTCTTT; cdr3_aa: CASSLVDTEAFF
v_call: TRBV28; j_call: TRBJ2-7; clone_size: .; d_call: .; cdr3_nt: TGTGCCAGCAGTTTAATGGCCCCTTCGACGTTCACCTACGAGCAGTACTTC; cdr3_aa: CASSLMAPSTFTYEQYF
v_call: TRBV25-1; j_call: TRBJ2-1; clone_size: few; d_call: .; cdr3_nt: TGTGCCAGCAGTGAATATGTGGGGGCGGAGCAGTTCTTC; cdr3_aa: CASSEYVGAEQFF
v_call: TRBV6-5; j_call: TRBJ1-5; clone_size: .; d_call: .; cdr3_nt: TGTGCCAGCCTTGAAGGGGGGAATAGCAATCAGCCCCAGCATTTT; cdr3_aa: CASLEGGNSNQPQHF
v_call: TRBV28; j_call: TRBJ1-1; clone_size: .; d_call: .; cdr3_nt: TGTGCCAGCAGTTCGCCCCTCAATCCCGTCGGGCCCAGGGACACTGAAGCTTTCTTT; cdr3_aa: CASSSPLNPVGPRDTEAFF
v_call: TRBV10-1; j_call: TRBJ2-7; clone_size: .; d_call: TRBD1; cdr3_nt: TGCGCCAGCAGTGGGCCGGGACAGAGAGTCTACGAGCAGTACTTC; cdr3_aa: CASSGPGQRVYEQYF
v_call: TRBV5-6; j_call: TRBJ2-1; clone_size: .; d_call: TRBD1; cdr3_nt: TGTGCCAGCAGGGGGTGGGGACAGGCTGCCAATGAGCAGTTCTTC; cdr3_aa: CASRGWGQAANEQFF
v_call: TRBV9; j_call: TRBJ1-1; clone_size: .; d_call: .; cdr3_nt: TGTGCCAGCAGCGACGGTCTGGGCCGGCACACTGAAGCTTTCTTT; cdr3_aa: CASSDGLGRHTEAFF
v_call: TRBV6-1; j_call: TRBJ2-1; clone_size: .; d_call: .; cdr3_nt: TGTGCCAGCACACTAGGACCAACCTCCTACAATGAGCAGTTCTTC; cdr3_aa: CASTLGPTSYNEQFF
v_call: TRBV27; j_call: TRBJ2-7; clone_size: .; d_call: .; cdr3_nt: TGTGCCAGCAGTCGAGACTTAATGTCCTACGAGCAGTACTTC; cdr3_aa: CASSRDLMSYEQYF
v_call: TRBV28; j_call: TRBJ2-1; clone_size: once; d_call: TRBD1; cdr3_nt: TGTGCCAGCAGTCCGAAAAGGACAGGGGGCGGTGAGCAGTTCTTC; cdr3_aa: CASSPKRTGGGEQFF
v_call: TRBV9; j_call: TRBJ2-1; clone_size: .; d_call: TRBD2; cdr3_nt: TGTGCCAGCAGCGCACAGGGACTAGCGGATTCCTACAATGAGCAGTTCTTC; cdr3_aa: CASSAQGLADSYNEQFF
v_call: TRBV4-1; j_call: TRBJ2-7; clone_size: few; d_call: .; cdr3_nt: TGCGCCAGCAGCTCCCAAGGTACGCACGAGCAGTACTTC; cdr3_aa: CASSSQGTHEQYF
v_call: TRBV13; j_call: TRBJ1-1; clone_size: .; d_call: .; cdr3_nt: TGTGCCAGCAGCTTTGGGGGTGGCACTGAAGCTTTCTTT; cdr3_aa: CASSFGGGTEAFF
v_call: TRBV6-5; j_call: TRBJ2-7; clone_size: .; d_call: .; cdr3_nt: TGTGCCAGCAGGTACATAGGGCGGGGAGCCTACGAGCAGTACTTC; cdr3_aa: CASRYIGRGAYEQYF
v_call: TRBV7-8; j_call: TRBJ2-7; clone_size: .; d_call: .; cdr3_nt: TGTGCCAGCACCCCGGAGCGGAACTTCTACGAGCAGTACTTC; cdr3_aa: CASTPERNFYEQYF
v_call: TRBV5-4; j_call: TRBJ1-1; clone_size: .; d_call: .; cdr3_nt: TGTGCCAGCAGCTTGGTTGGGGAAGCTTTCTTT; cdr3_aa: CASSLVGEAFF
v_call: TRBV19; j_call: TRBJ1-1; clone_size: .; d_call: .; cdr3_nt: TGTGCCAGTACCGGGTTCAACACTGAAGCTTTCTTT; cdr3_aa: CASTGFNTEAFF
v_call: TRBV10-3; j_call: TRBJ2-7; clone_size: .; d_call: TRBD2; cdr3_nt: TGTGCCATCAGTGGGGGCGGGAGCTACGAGCAGTACTTC; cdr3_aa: CAISGGGSYEQYF
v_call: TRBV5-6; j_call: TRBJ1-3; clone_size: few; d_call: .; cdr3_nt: TGTGCCAGCAGCTTGGCCGCTGACACCTCTGGAAACACCATATATTTT; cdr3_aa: CASSLAADTSGNTIYF
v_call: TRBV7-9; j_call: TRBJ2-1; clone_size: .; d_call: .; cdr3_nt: TGTGCCAGCAGCCCAACCCGTATCTCCTACAATGAGCAGTTCTTC; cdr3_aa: CASSPTRISYNEQFF
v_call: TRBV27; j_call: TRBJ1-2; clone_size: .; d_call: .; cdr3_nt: TGTGCCAGCAGTCTCTCGGCCAGGGCCTTTGGCTACACCTTC; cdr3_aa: CASSLSARAFGYTF
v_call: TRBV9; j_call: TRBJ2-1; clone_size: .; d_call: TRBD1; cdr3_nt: TGTGCCAGCAGCGGATACGGGACAGGGGGAAGGAATGAGCAGTTCTTC; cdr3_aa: CASSGYGTGGRNEQFF
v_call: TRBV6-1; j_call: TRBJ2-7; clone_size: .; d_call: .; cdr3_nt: TGTGCCAGCAGTGAAACAGACGGAGCCTACGAGCAGTACTTC; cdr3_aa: CASSETDGAYEQYF
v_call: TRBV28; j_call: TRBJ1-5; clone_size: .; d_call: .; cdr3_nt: TGTGCCAGCAGTTTACTTTGGACAGATTGGTTTCAGCCCCAGCATTTT; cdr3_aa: CASSLLWTDWFQPQHF
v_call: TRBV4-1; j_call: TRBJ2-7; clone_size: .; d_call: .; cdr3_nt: TGCGCCAGCAGCCGCCTGAGGGGGGATGGTCTCGAGCAGTACTTC; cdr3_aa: CASSRLRGDGLEQYF
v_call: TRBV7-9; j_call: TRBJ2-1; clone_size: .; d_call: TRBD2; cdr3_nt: TGTGCCAGCAGCTCCTTGACTAGCGGGAGATATAATGAGCAGTTCTTC; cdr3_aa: CASSSLTSGRYNEQFF
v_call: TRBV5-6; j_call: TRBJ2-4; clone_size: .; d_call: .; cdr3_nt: TGTGCCAGCAGCTTGGGTTGGGGTTTAAACATTCAGTACTTC; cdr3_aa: CASSLGWGLNIQYF
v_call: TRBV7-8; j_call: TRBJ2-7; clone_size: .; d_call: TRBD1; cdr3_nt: TGTGCCAGCAGCTTAGTTATCAGGGGGCAGGCCTACGAGCAGTACTTC; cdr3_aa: CASSLVIRGQAYEQYF
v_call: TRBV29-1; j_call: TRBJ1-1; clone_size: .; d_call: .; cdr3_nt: TGCAGCGTTGAAACTGGGATCTTACTGAACACTGAAGCTTTCTTT; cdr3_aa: CSVETGILLNTEAFF
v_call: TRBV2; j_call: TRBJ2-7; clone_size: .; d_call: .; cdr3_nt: TGTGCCAGCAGTGACGGACTGGCAGGAGGTTACGAGCAGTACTTC; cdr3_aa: CASSDGLAGGYEQYF
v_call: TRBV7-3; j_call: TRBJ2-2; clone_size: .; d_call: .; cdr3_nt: TGTGCCAGCAGTCACGGGAGCGCGAACACCGGGGAGCTGTTTTTT; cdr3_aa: CASSHGSANTGELFF
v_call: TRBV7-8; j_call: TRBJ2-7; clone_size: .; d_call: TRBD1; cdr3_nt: TGTGCCAGCAGAGAGGGGACAGGGGGCCCCTACGAGCAGTACTTC; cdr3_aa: CASREGTGGPYEQYF
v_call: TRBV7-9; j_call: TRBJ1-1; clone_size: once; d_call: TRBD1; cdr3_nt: TGTGCCAGCAGCCCCGGACAGGGGATGAACACTGAAGCTTTCTTT; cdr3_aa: CASSPGQGMNTEAFF
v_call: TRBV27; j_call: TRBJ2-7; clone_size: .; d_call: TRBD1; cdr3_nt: TGTGCCAGCCGTCCCGGGACAGGTTACGAGCAGTACTTC; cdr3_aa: CASRPGTGYEQYF
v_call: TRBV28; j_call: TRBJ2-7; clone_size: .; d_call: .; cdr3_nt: TGTGCCAGCAGCCCGCACCCGGGAGCTTACGAGCAGTACTTC; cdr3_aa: CASSPHPGAYEQYF
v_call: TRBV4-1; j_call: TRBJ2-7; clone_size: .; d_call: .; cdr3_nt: TGCGCCAGCACCCAAAGCTTGGCTAGCGCGACCTACGAGCAGTACTTC; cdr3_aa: CASTQSLASATYEQYF
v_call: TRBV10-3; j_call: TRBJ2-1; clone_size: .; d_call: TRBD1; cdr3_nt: TGTGCCATCAGTGTACCGGGACAGGGCTACAATGAGCAGTTCTTC; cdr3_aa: CAISVPGQGYNEQFF
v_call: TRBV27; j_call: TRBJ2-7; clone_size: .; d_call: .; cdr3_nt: TGTGCCAGCAGCCCGAAGACCGAGCAGTACTTC; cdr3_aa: CASSPKTEQYF
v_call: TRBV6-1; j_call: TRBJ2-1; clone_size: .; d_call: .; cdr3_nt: TGTGCCAGCAGTGATGTATGGGGGAGCTCCTACAATGAGCAGTTCTTC; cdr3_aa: CASSDVWGSSYNEQFF
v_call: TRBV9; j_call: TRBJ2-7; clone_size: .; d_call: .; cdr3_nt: TGTGCCAGCAGCCCGGACTCGCCCTACGAGCAGTACTTC; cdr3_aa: CASSPDSPYEQYF
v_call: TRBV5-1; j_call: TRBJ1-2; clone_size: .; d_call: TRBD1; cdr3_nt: TGCGCCAGCAGCTTGGCAGGGGGCGATGGTGGCTACACCTTC; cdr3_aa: CASSLAGGDGGYTF
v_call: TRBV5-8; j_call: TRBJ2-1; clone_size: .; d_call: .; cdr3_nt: TGTGCCACTAGCTCCTACAATGAGCAGTTCTTC; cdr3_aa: CATSSYNEQFF
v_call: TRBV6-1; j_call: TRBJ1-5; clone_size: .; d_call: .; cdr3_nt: TGTGCCAGCACCTGGGACGAGGGGAATCAGCCCCAGCATTTT; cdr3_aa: CASTWDEGNQPQHF
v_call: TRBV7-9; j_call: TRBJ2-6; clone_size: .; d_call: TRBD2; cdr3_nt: TGTGCCAGCAGCTTCATTACGGGAGGGCCCTCTGGGGCCAACGTCCTGACTTTC; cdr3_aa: CASSFITGGPSGANVLTF
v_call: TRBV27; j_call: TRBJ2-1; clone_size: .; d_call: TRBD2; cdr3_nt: TGTGCCAGCAGTATCGGGACTAGCGGGACCTGGGAGCAGTTCTTC; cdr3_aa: CASSIGTSGTWEQFF
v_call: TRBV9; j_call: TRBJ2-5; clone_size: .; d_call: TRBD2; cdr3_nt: TGTGCCAGCAGCCCATTACTAGCGGGATACCAAGAGACCCAGTACTTC; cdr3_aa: CASSPLLAGYQETQYF
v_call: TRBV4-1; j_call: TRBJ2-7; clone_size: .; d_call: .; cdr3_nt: TGCGCCAGCAGCCAAGATCCAGTTCTTTCGCTCTACGAGCAGTACTTC; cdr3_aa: CASSQDPVLSLYEQYF
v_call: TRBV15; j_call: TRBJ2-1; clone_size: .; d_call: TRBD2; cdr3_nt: TGTGCCACCAGCTATAGCGGGAGTATTTACAATGAGCAGTTCTTC; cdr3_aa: CATSYSGSIYNEQFF